The sequence of this T cell receptor beta chain was determined in a study of T cell repertoires in cytomegalovirus infection. The wider study: From public TCR beta signatures came an indication of both CMV infection and matching HLA type. Study results and limitations: Summed public TCR beta family frequency identified CMV carriers bearing the relevant HLA. HLA-C-restricted, CMV-specific TCR beta clonotypes were dominant ex vivo.

This clonotype occurred many times. Its antigen is as yet unknown. This CDR3 is 12 amino acids long. V gave up 5 bases and J gave up 8 bases, with 12 bases separating them. Germline CDR1 reads SGHTA; CDR2 reads FQGNSA. One entry per CDR3 protein results from TCRdb running MiXCR on the reads. Of roughly 500,000 distinct CDR3 sequences listed, 11% are singletons. The sample taken for sequencing was PBMCs. This receptor was taken from a human donor in good health (CMV status not recorded). Some clones in this sample may be carry-over from other donors' samples. V is TRBV7-2 and J is TRBJ1-2; D unclear. The CDR3 loop is CASSPREGGYTF. The CDR3 DNA is TGTGCCAGCAGCCCGAGGGAGGGAGGCTACACCTTC.